These 19 T cell receptor beta chains originate from one sample sequenced in a study of OX40 agonist ivuxolimab in advanced cancers. Libraries were made using the immunoSEQ multiplex PCR assay. Imported from immuneACCESS, the table was reduced by TCRdb to in-frame sequences with V and J called. These copies leave out some clones; in studies compared against another copy, an unresolved V gene accounts for under half, and the cause of the remainder is not known. Present in this sample are around 92,000 clones, approximately 94% of which were seen just once. The ten largest clones add up to around 0.17% of the sample. The sequenced sample was CD4+ or CD8+ T cells sorted from blood, obtained in a trial of the OX40 agonist ivuxolimab. These receptors were obtained from an adult with an advanced solid tumor such as melanoma, head and neck, liver or kidney cancer.

V and J are TRBV10-2 and TRBJ1-1; D is ambiguous. The V end was cut by 10 bases, the J end by 2 bases, with 14 bases between. The CDR3 sequence is 13 residues long. The germline CDR1 and CDR2 sequences are WSHSY and SAAADI. The CDR3 is CATSTNGNTEAFF. CDR3 DNA sequence: TGCGCCACTTCAACGAATGGAAACACTGAAGCTTTCTTT.

V is TRBV19 and J is TRBJ1-5; TRBD1 matches 10 bases. This CDR3 contains 16 residues. Germline CDR1 and CDR2: LNHDA and SQIVND (reference sequence). Losses at the gene ends were 5 bases for V and 5 bases for J; bases not matched to a gene: 9. The CDR3, as DNA: TGTGCCAGTAGTCTACAGGGACAGGGGTCCCATCAGCCCCAGCATTTT. Amino acid sequence: CASSLQGQGSHQPQHF.

This clone was counted a single time. This chain uses TRBV10-3 with TRBJ1-1; TRBD1 matches at 7 bases. Trimming took 10 bases from V and 4 from J; bases not matched to a gene: 9. The CDR3 totals 13 residues. Germline V CDR1 and CDR2: ENHRY, SYGVKD. The CDR3 protein is CATRSQGGTEAFF. Written as DNA, the CDR3 is TGTGCCACGCGGAGTCAGGGGGGCACTGAAGCTTTCTTT.

The chain combines TRBV7-2 with TRBJ1-2, with D maybe TRBD1 (6 bases). From germline, CDR1 is SGHTA and CDR2 FQGNSA. Trimming pared 1 base from V and 5 bases from J, leaving 20 bases between. There are 17 residues in the CDR3. CDR3 in DNA: TGTGCCAGCAGCTTAGGAGGAACATCGGGGGGCTGGTATGGCTACACCTTC. It encodes CASSLGGTSGGWYGYTF.

This clone was counted a single time. The CDR3 DNA sequence: TGTGCCAGCAGCCCCCGCGGGACTTCCAATAATGAAAAACTGTTTTTT. This sequence encodes CASSPRGTSNNEKLFF. The chain carries TRBV9 and TRBJ1-4; weak D call: TRBD1 (5 bases). Trimming pared 4 bases from V and 4 bases from J, leaving 17 bases between. Per the germline V gene, CDR1 is SGDLS and CDR2 is YYNGEE. CDR3 length equals 16 residues.

The rearrangement joins TRBV18 to TRBJ1-2; D is perhaps TRBD1 (6 bases). Germline V gives CDR1 KGHSH, CDR2 LQKENI. CDR3 length: 14 residues. V shed 4 bases and J shed 8 bases, with 17 bases lying between them. CDR3: CASSLGGATEGYTF. The CDR3 DNA sequence: TGTGCCAGCTCACTCGGGGGGGCGACGGAGGGCTACACCTTC.

The chain joins TRBV5-1 to TRBJ2-3; TRBD2 is a possible D gene (6 bases). V was trimmed by 2 bases and J by 6 bases, leaving 10 bases between them. The CDR3 consists of 13 residues. Germline CDR1 is SGHRS and CDR2 is YFSETQ. DNA for the CDR3: TGCGCCAGCAGCTTTTCGGAGGGGGATACGCAGTATTTT. This gives the protein CASSFSEGDTQYF.

This chain uses TRBV7-9 with TRBJ2-7; D gene ambiguous. The CDR3 consists of 13 residues. CDR1 and CDR2 (germline): SEHNR, FQNEAQ (reference sequence). Between the trimmed V and J ends, which lost 3 bases and 3 bases, there was a span of 9 bases. The CDR3 bases are TGTGCCAGCAGCTTGGCCGTTGGCTACGAGCAGTACTTC. As protein: CASSLAVGYEQYF. The complete variable domain, with remaining parts taken from reference TRBV7-9 and TRBJ2-7, reads DTGVSQNPRHKITKRGQNVTFRCDPISEHNRLYWYRQTLGQGPEFLTYFQNEAQLEKSRLLSDRFSAERPKGSFSTLEIQRTEQGDSAMYLCASSLAVGYEQYFGPGTRLTVT.

This clone was seen only once. The CDR3 loop is CASSPQGAQNQPQHF. The CDR3 coding sequence is TGTGCCAGCAGCCCACAGGGAGCTCAAAATCAGCCCCAGCATTTT. This chain connects TRBV9 to TRBJ1-5; TRBD1 is a possible D gene (6 bases). From germline, CDR1 is SGDLS and CDR2 YYNGEE. V was shortened by 4 bases and J by 4 bases, with 15 bases between the two germline ends. The CDR3 spans 15 residues.

The J gene is TRBJ1-1, the V gene TRBV19; 7 bases are shared with TRBD1. The CDR3 runs 13 residues. V dropped 4 bases and J dropped 4; count of bases not matched to a gene: 3. Germline loops: CDR1 LNHDA, CDR2 SQIVND (reference sequence). The CDR3 is CASSTTGLTEAFF. The CDR3 DNA is TGTGCCAGTAGTACGACAGGGCTCACTGAAGCTTTCTTT.

V usage is TRBV9 and J usage is TRBJ2-7; D perhaps matches TRBD1 (6 bases). With 0 bases removed from V and 2 bases from J, the gap between germline ends came to 15 bases. This CDR3 comprises 16 residues. Per the germline V gene, CDR1 is SGDLS and CDR2 is YYNGEE. The CDR3 is CASSVGQGPDPYEQYF. CDR3 DNA: TGTGCCAGCAGCGTAGGGCAGGGGCCGGACCCCTACGAGCAGTACTTC.

This chain uses TRBV6-5 with TRBJ1-3; 8 bases line up with TRBD1. This CDR3 region has 15 residues. V was clipped by 6 bases and J by 4 bases; unmatched bases: 8. Germline assignment: CDR1 MNHEY and CDR2 SVGAGI. This CDR3 is CASRPTGAGGNTIYF. In DNA, the CDR3 is TGTGCCAGCAGGCCGACAGGGGCTGGAGGAAACACCATATATTTT.

The chain combines TRBV19 with TRBJ1-1; D call uncertain. Germline-derived CDR1 and CDR2 are LNHDA and SQIVND (reference sequence). Trimming left V 7 bases short and J 1 base short, with 19 bases between. The CDR3 has 16 amino acids. CDR3 sequence (DNA): TGTGCCAGTACCTACTCGGGGAGGCCCTGGAACACTGAAGCTTTCTTT. Protein product: CASTYSGRPWNTEAFF.

The gene calls are TRBV9 and TRBJ2-1, with D possibly being TRBD2 (5 bases). V was shortened by 2 bases and J by 6 bases, with 15 bases between the two germline ends. Germline values: CDR1 SGDLS, CDR2 YYNGEE. The CDR3 runs 15 residues. This CDR3 is CASSVRSSQANEQFF. CDR3 sequence (DNA): TGTGCCAGCAGCGTCAGGTCTAGCCAAGCCAATGAGCAGTTCTTC.

V and J are TRBV5-6 and TRBJ1-2; the match to TRBD1 covers 10 bases. The CDR3 covers 13 residues. Per germline, CDR1 SGHDT and CDR2 YYEEEE. With 3 bases clipped from V and 5 bases from J, the junction kept 1 base outside the gene matches. CDR3 bases: TGTGCCAGCAGCTCGGGACAGGGGTATGGCTACACCTTC. Protein product: CASSSGQGYGYTF.

This chain uses TRBV4-2 with TRBJ1-2; D is uncertain. CDR3 length: 14 amino acids. V lost 0 bases and J lost 3, with 8 bases in between. Germline CDR1 is LGHNA and CDR2 is YNFKEQ. For the CDR3, the DNA is TGTGCCAGCAGCCAAGATCGGGCCGACTATGGCTACACCTTC. Its translation is CASSQDRADYGYTF.

The chain links TRBV5-1 to TRBJ2-1, with 10 bases that match TRBD2. The V segment lost 5 bases and the J segment 8 bases; nucleotides outside the gene matches: 4. CDR1 and CDR2 from the germline V gene are SGHRS and YFSETQ. The CDR3 runs to 13 residues. The CDR3 is CASRASGGHEQFF. The CDR3 nucleotides read TGCGCCAGCAGGGCTAGCGGGGGTCATGAGCAGTTCTTC.

Here the CDR3 reads CASSGGQGANEQFF. CDR3 nucleotide sequence: TGCGCCAGCAGCGGGGGACAGGGGGCAAATGAGCAGTTCTTC. The rearrangement links TRBV5-1 to TRBJ2-1, with 12 nucleotides matching TRBD1. The CDR3 consists of 14 residues. V lost 4 bases and J lost 7; bases outside the gene matches: 3. The V gene's germline CDR1 is SGHRS and CDR2 YFSETQ.

The chain uses TRBV5-6 and TRBJ2-1, with 7 bases identical to TRBD1. The germline V gene has CDR1 SGHDT and CDR2 YYEEEE. The CDR3 sequence is 15 residues long. With 4 bases clipped from V and 2 bases from J, the junction kept 6 bases outside the gene matches. CDR3 coding DNA: TGTGCCAGCAGCCAAGCCGGGACAGCCTACAATGAGCAGTTCTTC. This gives the protein CASSQAGTAYNEQFF. Full variable domain (rest looked up from reference TRBV5-6 and TRBJ2-1): DAGVTQSPTHLIKTRGQQVTLRCSPKSGHDTVSWYQQALGQGPQFIFQYYEEEERQRGNFPDRFSGHQFPNYSSELNVNALLLGDSALYLCASSQAGTAYNEQFFGPGTRLTVL.